The 23 T cell receptor beta chains below were found in one sample sequenced in a study of glioma-infiltrating T cells. Amplification of TCR alpha and beta CDR3 regions from RNA used iRepertoire nested multiplex PCR. TCRdb ran MiXCR on the multiplex PCR reads and lists one entry per CDR3 protein. The sample consists of 150,000 to 200,000 distinct CDR3 sequences, about 40% of them appearing once. The sample consisted of glioma tissue, nonneoplastic brain tissue, or PBMCs (not recorded which). The receptor set was obtained from a human donor with low-grade glioma or glioblastoma, undergoing nonglioma brain surgery, or in good health (not recorded which).

This clonotype was seen many times. This rearrangement joins TRBV7-9 to TRBJ1-3; no firm D call. The CDR3 is 16 amino acids. Germline V gene sequence: CDR1 SEHNR, CDR2 FQNEAQ (reference sequence). V lost 2 bases, J lost 0 bases, and 11 bases lay in between. The CDR3 DNA sequence: TGTGCCAGCAGCTTAAACAGCCCTGACTCTGGAAACACCATATATTTT. Protein sequence: CASSLNSPDSGNTIYF.

This chain joins TRBV29-1 and TRBJ1-1, with a possible D match to TRBD1 (5 bases). V lost 0 bases and J 4 bases, leaving 12 bases between the germline ends. CDR1 is SQVTM, CDR2 ANQGSEA, per germline. The CDR3 is 14 amino acids. The CDR3 loop reads CSVEEDRGSTEAFF. CDR3 nucleotides: TGCAGCGTTGAAGAAGATCGGGGGAGCACTGAAGCTTTCTTT.

A note on this clonotype: This may arise from a read error, as a much more abundant clone is one base away. This chain joins TRBV7-2 and TRBJ2-3; D may be TRBD2 (6 bases). The length of the CDR3 is 15 residues. Germline values: CDR1 SGHTA, CDR2 FQGNSA. Written as DNA, the CDR3 is TGTGCCAGCAGCTTAACGCACACTAGCACAGGTACGCAGTATTTT. The encoded protein is CASSLTHTSTGTQYF.

This clonotype was found many times. V gene TRBV6-1 combines with J gene TRBJ2-3; 10 bases match TRBD1. CDR1 and CDR2 (germline): MNHNS, SASEGT. Trimming took 6 bases from V and 3 from J; bases not matched to a gene: 15. The CDR3 has 18 residues. The CDR3 sequence: CASSPLTFGTGDTDTQYF. The CDR3 DNA reads TGTGCCAGCAGCCCCCTAACGTTCGGGACAGGGGATACAGATACGCAGTATTTT.

This clonotype was picked up a small number of times. The chain carries TRBV10-3 and TRBJ2-7, with TRBD1 matching 7 bases. V was pared by 1 base and J by 2 bases, with 5 bases of the junction left unmatched. There are 15 residues in the CDR3. CDR1 and CDR2 (germline): ENHRY, SYGVKD. CDR3 residues: CAISELAGGTYEQYF. The CDR3 DNA sequence: TGTGCCATCAGTGAGTTGGCAGGGGGAACCTACGAGCAGTACTTC.

This clonotype occurred many times. The rearrangement uses TRBV28 and TRBJ1-1; 12 bases are shared with TRBD1. V lost 2 bases, J lost 0 bases, and 10 bases stayed unmatched. The CDR3 is 19 amino acids. Germline loops: CDR1 MDHEN, CDR2 SYDVKM. CDR3 protein: CASSLAGTGQGALNTEAFF. DNA of the CDR3: TGTGCCAGCAGTTTAGCGGGGACGGGACAGGGGGCCTTGAACACTGAAGCTTTCTTT.

The CDR3 sequence is CASSLATSEETQYF. The CDR3 DNA is TGTGCCAGCAGCTTAGCAACGTCGGAAGAGACCCAGTACTTC. The gene calls are TRBV7-9 and TRBJ2-5; no reliable D call. CDR1 and CDR2 (germline): SEHNR, FQNEAQ (reference sequence). Trimming pared 0 bases from V and 3 bases from J, leaving 8 bases between. The CDR3 spans 14 residues.

This clonotype was seen ten or more times. The chain has TRBV20-1 and TRBJ2-3; tentative D call: TRBD2 (6 bases). This CDR3 spans 14 amino acids. Germline values: CDR1 DFQATT, CDR2 SNEGSKA (reference sequence). The V gene lost 1 base and the J gene lost 2 bases, with 10 bases spanning the gap. CDR3 amino acids: CSARVPGVTDTQYF. CDR3 coding DNA: TGCAGTGCTAGAGTCCCGGGGGTCACAGATACGCAGTATTTT.

Note on this clonotype: A much larger clone lies a single base off, so this may be a read error. This chain joins TRBV6-6 and TRBJ2-2; D unclear. The CDR3 runs to 17 residues. The germline V gene encodes CDR1 MNHNY and CDR2 SVGAGI (reference sequence). V lost 5 bases to trimming and J lost 5 bases, with 21 bases between them. The DNA for the CDR3 is TGTGCCAGCAGTGCCCGCTCGTGGCCAGTAGAGACCGGGGAGCTGTTTTTT. It encodes CASSARSWPVETGELFF.

Comment on this clonotype: At one of its ends the junction is not consistent with the germline gene, which may arise from a read error. V usage is TRBV7-2 and J usage is TRBJ2-2, with TRBD2 matching 12 bases. From germline, CDR1 is SGHTA and CDR2 FQGNSA. CDR3 length: 19 residues. The CDR3 bases are TGTGCCAGCAGTCCTCGGACTAGCGGGATAGTAATGGACACCGTGGAGCTGTTTTTT. Its protein product is CASSPRTSGIVMDTVELFF.

J is TRBJ2-5 and V is TRBV28, with a possible D match to TRBD1 (6 bases). The CDR3 extends over 15 amino acids. The ends were cut back, 3 bases at V and 2 bases at J, with 13 bases in the middle. Germline CDR1 is MDHEN and CDR2 is SYDVKM. CDR3: CASSFARDTQETQYF. CDR3 coding DNA: TGTGCCAGCAGTTTTGCGAGGGACACTCAAGAGACCCAGTACTTC.

To note about this clonotype: This may stem from a read error, because a much larger clone lies one nucleotide away. The chain's CDR3 is CSAQGPAGVDKQFF. Here the CDR3 DNA reads TGCAGTGCCCAGGGGCCAGCGGGAGTTGATAAGCAGTTCTTC. The chain has TRBV20-1 and TRBJ2-1, with 8 bases aligning to TRBD2. J lost 11 bases, V lost 6 bases, and 15 bases had no gene match. The CDR3 contains 14 residues. Germline lookup yields CDR1 DFQATT and CDR2 SNEGSKA (reference sequence).

To note about this clonotype: The junction departs from the called germline gene at one end, perhaps through a read error. CDR3 in amino acids: CARSWAHEQFF. Written as DNA, the CDR3 is TGTGCCAGGAGTTGGGCCCATGAGCAGTTCTTC. The chain recombines TRBV12-3 or TRBV12-4 with TRBJ2-1; no firm D call. The CDR3 has 11 residues.

On this clonotype itself: A much larger clone differs by one base, so this may be a read error. The genes are TRBV7-9 and TRBJ2-1; either TRBD1 or TRBD2 may fit D (5 bases each). The CDR3 extends over 14 amino acids. Trimming removed 3 bases at V and 2 bases at J, with 8 bases between. Germline loops: CDR1 SEHNR, CDR2 FQNEAQ (reference sequence). This CDR3 reads CASSLGVTYNEQFF. The CDR3 DNA sequence: TGTGCCAGCAGCTTGGGGGTGACCTACAATGAGCAGTTCTTC.

Points on this clonotype: At one of its ends the junction is not consistent with the germline gene, which may arise from a read error. V and J are TRBV19 and TRBJ1-2; D is perhaps TRBD1 (5 bases). Germline V gene data show CDR1 as LNHDA and CDR2 as SQIVND (reference sequence). The CDR3 runs 16 residues. In nucleotides, the CDR3 is TGTGCCAGTAGTTTAGGCCATTTGACAGCTAACTATGACTACACCTTC. Protein sequence: CASSLGHLTANYDYTF.

This clonotype was detected ten times or more. The rearrangement joins TRBV5-4 to TRBJ2-3; D is uncertain. V was shortened by 5 bases and J by 6 bases, with 10 bases between the two germline ends. The CDR3 sequence is 12 residues long. In germline, CDR1 is SGHNT, CDR2 YYREEE (reference sequence). This CDR3 reads CASSSAGDTQYF. The CDR3 DNA follows: TGTGCCAGCAGTTCGGCTGGTGATACGCAGTATTTT.

This clonotype was recorded at least ten times. This rearrangement joins TRBV20-1 to TRBJ2-2; D remains ambiguous. The CDR3 has 14 residues. V was clipped by 5 bases and J by 1 base, with 11 bases between them. The germline CDR1 and CDR2 sequences are DFQATT and SNEGSKA (reference sequence). The CDR3 sequence: CSARFDGNTGELFF. The CDR3 bases are TGCAGTGCTCGATTCGATGGGAACACCGGGGAGCTGTTTTTT.

Details on this clonotype: A junction end diverges from the germline sequence, so it may reflect a read error. The rearrangement links TRBV12-3 or TRBV12-4 to TRBJ2-1; D is perhaps TRBD1 (5 bases). The end of the DNA is better explained by TRBJ2-5, so the J call may be wrong. The CDR3 is made up of 15 amino acids. The chain's CDR3 is CASSKSRGSQDTQYF. The CDR3 coding sequence is TGTGCCAGCAGTAAATCAAGGGGCAGCCAAGATACCCAGTACTTC.

This clonotype was observed many times. The CDR3 DNA is TGTGCCAGCAGTTTATTGGGCAGAGATCAGCCCCAGCATTTT. This codes for CASSLLGRDQPQHF. V is TRBV28 and J is TRBJ1-5; D call uncertain. Between the trimmed V and J ends, which lost 1 base and 5 bases, there was a span of 9 bases. The CDR3 spans 14 residues. Germline loops: CDR1 MDHEN, CDR2 SYDVKM.

The sample holds a few counts of this clonotype. This chain links TRBV5-5 with TRBJ1-5; D gene ambiguous. Germline lookup yields CDR1 SGHKS and CDR2 YYEKEE (reference sequence). The CDR3 totals 14 residues. Trimming pared 3 bases from V and 0 bases from J, leaving 7 bases between. The CDR3 here is CASSSVYSNQPQHF. CDR3 DNA: TGTGCCAGCAGCTCAGTCTATAGCAATCAGCCCCAGCATTTT.

CDR3 sequence (DNA): TGTGCCAGCAGACACCCGGATGGTGGTGAAGCTTTCTTT. Its translation is CASRHPDGGEAFF. The chain employs TRBV5-4 and TRBJ1-1; D not certain. Germline CDR1 reads SGHNT; CDR2 reads YYREEE (reference sequence). With 5 bases removed from V and 7 bases from J, the gap between germline ends came to 15 bases. The CDR3 loop spans 13 amino acids.

The chain links TRBV19 to TRBJ2-1, with 14 nucleotides matching TRBD2. With V trimmed by 2 bases and J by 5 bases, 11 bases remained unmatched. There are 19 residues in the CDR3. Germline V CDR1 and CDR2: LNHDA, SQIVND (reference sequence). CDR3 nucleotides: TGTGCCAGTAGTATAACCGGGACTAGCGGGAGTAGGGGTAACAATGAGCAGTTCTTC. This sequence encodes CASSITGTSGSRGNNEQFF.

The chain uses TRBV12-3 or TRBV12-4 and TRBJ1-1; D unresolved. The CDR3 has 15 residues. V was shortened by 4 bases and J by 4 bases, with 16 bases between the two germline ends. For the CDR3, the DNA is TGTGCCAGCAGTTCCGGGGAGACCAGGAGCACTGAAGCTTTCTTT. Its protein product is CASSSGETRSTEAFF.